One sample yielded the 14 T cell receptor beta chains listed below, sequenced in a study of shared clonotypes between healthy human individuals. Data came from immunoSEQ multiplex PCR; TCRdb stores just in-frame clones and leaves some out. Found here are roughly 1,000,000 clones, around 78% of them singletons; the top ten hold roughly 0.57%. The sequencing input was memory CD4+ T cells from PBMCs. Stated subset: CD45RA-negative fraction. These receptors were collected from a man between 18 and 35 years old in good health. Some clones in this sample may be carry-over from other donors' samples.

This clone was counted once. This chain joins TRBV7-2 and TRBJ1-2; TRBD1 agrees at 9 bases. The CDR3 runs 13 residues. CDR1 and CDR2 from the germline V gene are SGHTA and FQGNSA. With V trimmed by 3 bases and J by 7 bases, 3 bases remained unmatched. In DNA form, the CDR3 reads TGTGCCAGCAGCTTGGGACAGGGCCGTGGCTACACCTTC. Translated, it gives CASSLGQGRGYTF.

This rearrangement joins TRBV7-9 to TRBJ1-2; D may be TRBD1 (5 bases). Germline loops: CDR1 SEHNR, CDR2 FQNEAQ (reference sequence). CDR3 length: 14 amino acids. The ends were cut back, 11 bases at V and 7 bases at J, with 23 bases in the middle. The CDR3 loop is CACPRDDPGAGYTF. CDR3 DNA sequence: TGTGCCTGCCCCCGGGACGACCCTGGCGCTGGCTACACCTTC.

The chain has TRBV7-9 and TRBJ2-1, with a possible D match to TRBD2 (6 bases). V lost 7 bases and J 5 bases, leaving 15 bases between the germline ends. This CDR3 region has 14 residues. CDR1 and CDR2 (germline): SEHNR, FQNEAQ (reference sequence). DNA for the CDR3: TGTGCCAGCATCACCGGGAGCACCGACAATGAGCAGTTCTTC. Translated: CASITGSTDNEQFF.

The chain carries TRBV6-1 and TRBJ2-1; no definite D call. There are 13 residues in the CDR3. The germline CDR1 and CDR2 sequences are MNHNS and SASEGT. Trimming removed 4 bases from V and 9 bases from J, with 13 bases in between. This CDR3 reads CASSANSISEQFF. The DNA of the CDR3 is TGTGCCAGCAGTGCCAATTCCATCAGTGAGCAGTTCTTC.

The chain is built from TRBV6-5 and TRBJ1-4; no reliable D call. The germline CDR1 and CDR2 sequences are MNHEY and SVGAGI. Trimming removed 6 bases from V and 5 bases from J, with 13 bases in between. This CDR3 is 14 amino acids long. The CDR3 spells CASSRRVGNEKLFF. DNA for the CDR3: TGTGCCAGCAGCCGAAGGGTGGGGAATGAAAAACTGTTTTTT.

The gene calls are TRBV5-1 and TRBJ1-5, with D tentatively TRBD1 (6 bases). This CDR3 is built from 13 residues. The V gene's germline CDR1 is SGHRS and CDR2 YFSETQ. V lost 4 bases to trimming and J lost 5 bases, with 10 bases between them. The CDR3 sequence: CASSENRDQPQHF. The CDR3 coding sequence is TGCGCCAGCAGCGAGAACAGGGATCAGCCCCAGCATTTT.

The chain links TRBV4-2 to TRBJ2-2; 13 bases fit TRBD2. Trimming removed 0 bases from V and 8 bases from J; junction bases left unmatched: 3. The CDR3 totals 16 residues. From germline, CDR1 is LGHNA and CDR2 YNFKEQ. This CDR3 reads CASSQDGLAGVGELFF. CDR3 nucleotide sequence: TGTGCCAGCAGCCAAGATGGACTAGCGGGAGTGGGGGAGCTGTTTTTT.

V usage is TRBV15 and J usage is TRBJ2-7; 10 nucleotides align to TRBD1. CDR3 length: 14 residues. V lost 6 bases and J lost 1; bases outside the gene matches: 3. Germline CDR1 is LNHNV and CDR2 is YYDKDF (reference sequence). The CDR3 region has the DNA TGTGCCACCAGGACAGGGGGCGCTTCCTACGAGCAGTACTTC. The encoded protein is CATRTGGASYEQYF. Supplemented by reference TRBV15 and TRBJ2-7, the full variable domain reads DAMVIQNPRYQVTQFGKPVTLSCSQTLNHNVMYWYQQKSSQAPKLLFHYYDKDFNNEADTPDNFQSRRPNTSFCFLDIRSPGLGDTAMYLCATRTGGASYEQYFGPGTRLTVT.

CDR3 residues: CASGTGTAKKLFF. DNA of the CDR3: TGTGCCAGTGGAACCGGGACAGCCAAAAAACTGTTTTTT. The chain has TRBV19 and TRBJ1-4; 7 nucleotides align to TRBD1. The CDR3 has 13 amino acids. With V trimmed by 8 bases and J by 9 bases, 9 bases remained unmatched. Looked up from germline, CDR1 is LNHDA and CDR2 is SQIVND (reference sequence). The full variable domain, rest sourced from reference TRBV19 and TRBJ1-4, is DGGITQSPKYLFRKEGQNVTLSCEQNLNHDAMYWYRQDPGQGLRLIYYSQIVNDFQKGDIAEGYSVSREKKESFPLTVTSAQKNPTAFYLCASGTGTAKKLFFGSGTQLSVL.

The chain uses TRBV6-5 and TRBJ1-2; a weak D match, TRBD1 (5 bases). CDR1 is MNHEY and CDR2 is SVGAGI in the germline V gene. V lost 5 bases and J lost 6, with 19 bases in between. The CDR3 consists of 15 residues. Here the CDR3 reads CASSTGWGGRDGYTF. The DNA of the CDR3 is TGTGCCAGCAGTACCGGTTGGGGGGGGAGGGATGGCTACACCTTC.

DNA of the CDR3: TGTGCCAGCAGTGAAGGGCTAGGGTCCTACAATGAGCAGTTCTTC. Its translation: CASSEGLGSYNEQFF. The rearrangement links TRBV6-1 to TRBJ2-1; D gene ambiguous. Germline V gene sequence: CDR1 MNHNS, CDR2 SASEGT. V lost 1 base, J lost 1 base, and 8 bases lay in between. This CDR3 spans 15 amino acids.

The V gene is TRBV10-1, the J gene TRBJ2-2; tentatively, D is TRBD2 (5 bases). Germline CDR1 is WNHNN and CDR2 is SYGVQD (reference sequence). Trimming took off 6 bases at V and 7 bases at J, with 9 bases between the two ends. The CDR3 has 12 amino acids. For the CDR3, the DNA is TGCGCCAGCAGCCACGAGGGCGGGGAGCTGTTTTTT. As protein: CASSHEGGELFF.

This chain connects TRBV5-1 to TRBJ2-1; D may be TRBD2 (6 bases). The germline CDR1 and CDR2 sequences are SGHRS and YFSETQ. This CDR3 is 14 amino acids long. V shed 9 bases and J shed 1 base, with 14 bases lying between them. CDR3 residues: CATQASDSYNEQFF. The CDR3 DNA is TGCGCCACCCAGGCTAGCGATTCCTACAATGAGCAGTTCTTC.

This clone is a singleton in its sample. The chain uses TRBV18 and TRBJ1-1; TRBD1 is a possible D gene (5 bases). The CDR3 runs to 15 residues. CDR1 is KGHSH, CDR2 LQKENI, per germline. V was clipped by 6 bases and J by 5 bases, with 19 bases between them. CDR3: CASSPIGGGGTEAFF. The CDR3 DNA follows: TGTGCCAGCTCGCCCATCGGCGGGGGGGGTACTGAAGCTTTCTTT.